These 21 T cell receptor beta chains share one sample of origin, sequenced in a study of T cell responses to AZD1222 COVID-19 vaccine. The data were produced by immunoSEQ multiplex PCR, yet TCRdb's version contains in-frame clones alone and is incomplete. The sample records 150,000 to 200,000 clones, approximately 93% being singletons. The material sequenced was peripheral blood, taken 28 days after the second AZD1222 dose. These receptor sequences come from an adult who received the AZD1222 COVID-19 vaccine.

V and J are TRBV2 and TRBJ1-5; D possibly corresponds to TRBD1 (6 bases). The V gene's germline CDR1 is SNHLY and CDR2 FYNNEI. Trimming cost V 3 bases and J 6 bases, with 15 bases left between them. There are 15 residues in the CDR3. The CDR3 coding sequence is TGTGCCAGCAGTGAGAGTTGGGGGCTGGGTCAGCCCCAGCATTTT. Translating it yields CASSESWGLGQPQHF.

The gene calls are TRBV15 and TRBJ2-2; TRBD2 aligns across 9 bases. The trim removed 2 bases at V and 4 bases at J, leaving 5 bases unmatched. Per germline, CDR1 LNHNV and CDR2 YYDKDF (reference sequence). The length of the CDR3 is 16 residues. Here the CDR3 DNA reads TGTGCCACCAGCAGACCGGCGGGAGGGAGCACCGGGGAGCTGTTTTTT. Protein product: CATSRPAGGSTGELFF.

The V and J genes are TRBV7-3 and TRBJ2-7; TRBD2 matches at 15 bases. Trimming removed 2 bases from V and 3 bases from J; junction bases left unmatched: 8. CDR3 size: 18 residues. CDR1 and CDR2 (germline): SGHTA, FQGTGA. The CDR3 reads CASSLVGGLAGGNYEQYF. CDR3 sequence (DNA): TGTGCCAGCAGCTTAGTGGGGGGACTAGCGGGAGGAAACTACGAGCAGTACTTC.

The chain carries TRBV6-5 and TRBJ2-3; a possible D gene is TRBD2 (7 bases). This CDR3 has 13 residues. The germline CDR1 and CDR2 sequences are MNHEY and SVGAGI. Trimming cost V 8 bases and J 3 bases, with 12 bases left between them. The CDR3 coding sequence is TGTGCCAGCCGAGGGGGGGGAACAGATACGCAGTATTTT. Protein product: CASRGGGTDTQYF.

This chain joins TRBV27 and TRBJ2-7; TRBD2 matches 9 bases. Germline CDR1 is MNHEY and CDR2 is SMNVEV (reference sequence). J was trimmed by 2 bases and V by 1 base; bases with no gene match: 3. The CDR3 is 15 residues long. CDR3 DNA sequence: TGTGCCAGCAGTTTATACCTAGCGGGGCCCTACGAGCAGTACTTC. Protein sequence: CASSLYLAGPYEQYF.

This clone came up once. V is TRBV27 and J is TRBJ2-7; TRBD1 aligns across 8 bases. The V and J ends lost 5 bases and 2 bases, in that order; junction bases with no gene match: 5. Germline V CDR1 and CDR2: MNHEY, SMNVEV (reference sequence). The CDR3 is 14 amino acids. CDR3 bases: TGTGCCAGCAGTCCGTGGACAGGGACCTACGAGCAGTACTTC. Translation gives CASSPWTGTYEQYF.

This chain links TRBV5-1 with TRBJ2-7; the D is unclear. From germline, CDR1 is SGHRS and CDR2 YFSETQ. The ends were cut back, 1 base at V and 0 bases at J, with 11 bases in the middle. The CDR3 consists of 15 residues. As DNA, the CDR3 is TGCGCCAGCAGCTTGTGGTCAGCGAACTCCTACGAGCAGTACTTC. This sequence encodes CASSLWSANSYEQYF.

V is TRBV7-2 and J is TRBJ2-2, with 9 bases that match TRBD2. The CDR3 runs 17 residues. The trim removed 6 bases at V and 4 bases at J, leaving 12 bases unmatched. The germline V gene encodes CDR1 SGHTA and CDR2 FQGNSA. The CDR3 loop reads CASSRKSGTSFTGELFF. Here the CDR3 DNA reads TGTGCCAGCAGTCGAAAATCCGGGACTAGCTTCACCGGGGAGCTGTTTTTT.

This clone was counted once. V and J are TRBV2 and TRBJ2-1, with D unresolved. Trimming left V 0 bases short and J 7 bases short, with 10 bases between. This CDR3 region has 14 residues. Germline CDR1 reads SNHLY; CDR2 reads FYNNEI. CDR3 coding DNA: TGTGCCAGCAGTGAAGCGAGTTCAAGTAATGAGCAGTTCTTC. It translates to CASSEASSSNEQFF.

For the CDR3, the DNA is TGTGCCAGCAGGGAGACAGGGGGGGCTGAAGCTTTCTTT. Protein product: CASRETGGAEAFF. The V and J genes are TRBV12-3 or TRBV12-4 and TRBJ1-1; 9 bases are shared with TRBD1. This CDR3 is 13 amino acids long. Trimming at V came to 6 bases and at J to 6 bases, leaving 5 bases not matched to a gene.

The chain uses TRBV18 and TRBJ1-6; weak D call: TRBD1 (5 bases). From germline, CDR1 is KGHSH and CDR2 LQKENI. There are 15 residues in the CDR3. Trimming took off 3 bases at V and 6 bases at J, with 12 bases between the two ends. In DNA, the CDR3 is TGTGCCAGCTCACCGAATTTGACAGTTAATTCACCCCTCCACTTT. It specifies CASSPNLTVNSPLHF.

V and J are TRBV2 and TRBJ2-6; D remains ambiguous. Trimming stripped 2 bases from V and 2 bases from J, with 13 bases between. This CDR3 spans 17 amino acids. Germline V gives CDR1 SNHLY, CDR2 FYNNEI. The CDR3 DNA is TGTGCCAGCAGTGAACTCCCTACACCCCCTGGGGCCAACGTCCTGACTTTC. Amino acids: CASSELPTPPGANVLTF.

This chain uses TRBV2 with TRBJ1-2, with 7 bases aligning to TRBD1. The germline V gene has CDR1 SNHLY and CDR2 FYNNEI. With 6 bases clipped from V and 3 bases from J, the junction kept 7 bases outside the gene matches. CDR3 size: 14 residues. In DNA, the CDR3 is TGTGCCAGCAGCCGACAGGGCTTTGACTATGGCTACACCTTC. The encoded protein is CASSRQGFDYGYTF.

The genes are TRBV6-5 and TRBJ1-1, with a possible D match to TRBD1 (6 bases). This CDR3 spans 15 amino acids. From germline, CDR1 is MNHEY and CDR2 SVGAGI. The V gene lost 2 bases and the J gene lost 5 bases, with 15 bases spanning the gap. CDR3: CASSYPSRGGTEAFF. In DNA form, the CDR3 reads TGTGCCAGCAGTTACCCCTCCAGGGGAGGAACTGAAGCTTTCTTT.

The chain uses TRBV19 and TRBJ1-3; D uncertain. The CDR3 extends over 11 amino acids. Trimming cost V 11 bases and J 3 bases, with 8 bases left between them. Germline V gene sequence: CDR1 LNHDA, CDR2 SQIVND (reference sequence). CDR3 nucleotides: TGTGCCGGCTCCCTTGGAAACACCATATATTTT. Translation: CAGSLGNTIYF.

The chain has TRBV20-1 and TRBJ1-1; 9 nucleotides agree with TRBD1. Germline CDR1 is DFQATT and CDR2 is SNEGSKA (reference sequence). This CDR3 has 14 amino acids. Germline trimming cut 3 bases from V and 1 base from J; bases unmatched to any gene: 3. CDR3 in amino acids: CSASNRGRNTEAFF. Written as DNA, the CDR3 is TGCAGTGCTAGTAACAGGGGGCGGAACACTGAAGCTTTCTTT.

This clone was counted once. The chain combines TRBV6-6 with TRBJ1-5; 9 positions agree with TRBD1. The CDR3 consists of 15 residues. CDR1 and CDR2 from the germline V gene are MNHNY and SVGAGI (reference sequence). V trimming: 8 bases; J trimming: 2 bases; junction bases outside the gene matches: 7. CDR3: CASHPRDRGNQPQHF. Written as DNA, the CDR3 is TGTGCCAGCCACCCTCGGGACAGGGGCAATCAGCCCCAGCATTTT.

The chain carries TRBV4-3 and TRBJ2-2; D not resolved. This CDR3 is built from 14 residues. Germline-derived CDR1 and CDR2 are LGHNA and YSLEER. With 0 bases removed from V and 5 bases from J, the gap between germline ends came to 7 bases. This CDR3 reads CASSQDPQTGELFF. Here the CDR3 DNA reads TGCGCCAGCAGCCAAGATCCCCAAACCGGGGAGCTGTTTTTT.

This chain connects TRBV28 to TRBJ2-1, with 10 bases aligning to TRBD2. V lost 5 bases to trimming and J lost 2 bases; unmatched junction nucleotides: 9. This CDR3 has 17 residues. The germline V gene encodes CDR1 MDHEN and CDR2 SYDVKM. The CDR3 region is CASSLHSAGGPYNEQFF. CDR3 nucleotides: TGTGCCAGCAGTCTTCACTCAGCGGGAGGGCCCTACAATGAGCAGTTCTTC.

V usage is TRBV6-4 and J usage is TRBJ1-1; D unresolved. The CDR3 covers 13 residues. V gave up 3 bases and J gave up 0 bases, with 5 bases separating them. Germline V CDR1 and CDR2: MRHNA, SNTAGT. The CDR3 DNA reads TGTGCCAGCAGTGATCAGATGAACACTGAAGCTTTCTTT. It codes for CASSDQMNTEAFF.

The chain couples TRBV7-9 to TRBJ2-2; TRBD2 is a possible D gene (5 bases). This CDR3 contains 13 residues. Per germline, CDR1 SEHNR and CDR2 FQNEAQ (reference sequence). The germline V and J ends were trimmed by 6 bases and 7 bases, with 12 bases remaining between them. CDR3 DNA: TGTGCCAGCAGACCTAAGAGCGGCGGGGAGCTGTTTTTT. It specifies CASRPKSGGELFF.